Shown below are 23 T cell receptor beta chains from a single sample sequenced in a study of T cells after yellow fever vaccination. TCRdb reprocessed the 5' RACE reads with MiXCR, giving one entry per CDR3 protein. This sample has a few hundred thousand distinct CDR3 sequences, with roughly an eighth found just once. This material consisted of CD4+ T cells sorted from PBMCs, taken 15 days after the yellow fever booster vaccination. The receptors were sampled from a man between 18 and 35 years old who received the YFV17D yellow fever vaccine.

The chain uses TRBV15 and TRBJ2-7; either TRBD1 or TRBD2 may fit D (6 bases each). The V gene's germline CDR1 is LNHNV and CDR2 YYDKDF (reference sequence). The CDR3 has 15 amino acids. Trimming took 4 bases from V and 3 from J, leaving 16 bases between them. For the CDR3, the DNA is TGTGCCACCAGCAAGGGGGGTGAGGGCCTCTACGAGCAGTACGTC. Translation: CATSKGGEGLYEQYV.

This clonotype came up a few times. The rearrangement joins TRBV6-1 to TRBJ2-5; D call uncertain. This CDR3 contains 12 residues. Trimming took off 7 bases at V and 5 bases at J, with 11 bases between the two ends. From germline, CDR1 is MNHNS and CDR2 SASEGT. CDR3 protein: CASTPTGETQYF. For the CDR3, the DNA is TGTGCCAGCACACCGACTGGGGAGACCCAGTACTTC.

This clonotype was observed a handful of times. The genes are TRBV20-1 and TRBJ2-6; D unresolved. V gave up 6 bases and J gave up 2 bases, with 11 bases separating them. CDR1 is DFQATT and CDR2 is SNEGSKA in the germline V gene (reference sequence). The CDR3 has 14 amino acids. CDR3 region: CSAIDPTGANVLTF. Here the CDR3 DNA reads TGCAGTGCCATCGACCCTACTGGGGCCAACGTCCTGACTTTC.

This clonotype was seen many times. This chain uses TRBV7-6 with TRBJ2-5, with 13 bases that match TRBD2. The CDR3 contains 16 residues. Per the germline V gene, CDR1 is SGHVS and CDR2 is FNYEAQ. V lost 5 bases and J lost 5; bases outside the gene matches: 8. For the CDR3, the DNA is TGTGCCAGCAGCCTTCTAGGGACTAGCGGGATCGAGACCCAGTACTTC. It yields the protein CASSLLGTSGIETQYF.

This clonotype was picked up a small number of times. This rearrangement joins TRBV7-3 to TRBJ2-5; TRBD1 agrees at 8 bases. Germline lookup yields CDR1 SGHTA and CDR2 FQGTGA. The CDR3 length is 13 residues. Trimming removed 3 bases from V and 7 bases from J; junction bases left unmatched: 4. The CDR3 DNA follows: TGTGCCAGCAGCTTGGGACAGGACGGGACCCAGTACTTC. The encoded protein is CASSLGQDGTQYF.

This rearrangement joins TRBV5-1 to TRBJ2-2; D possibly corresponds to TRBD1 (6 bases). CDR3 length: 15 amino acids. V shed 1 base and J shed 5 bases, with 12 bases lying between them. The V gene's germline CDR1 is SGHRS and CDR2 YFSETQ. The CDR3 DNA follows: TGCGCCAGCAGCTTGCCTGGGGGCCAGACCGGGGAGCTGTTTTTT. This codes for CASSLPGGQTGELFF.

The chain is built from TRBV11-2 and TRBJ2-1; 10 bases are shared with TRBD2. This CDR3 comprises 15 residues. J gave up 6 bases and V 6 bases, and 8 bases lay outside the gene matches. From germline, CDR1 is SGHAT and CDR2 FQNNGV. The CDR3 spells CASRGSGGAGNEQFF. CDR3 nucleotides: TGTGCCAGCAGAGGGAGCGGGGGGGCCGGCAATGAGCAGTTCTTC.

This clonotype has just a few counts. The chain recombines TRBV5-4 with TRBJ2-7, with 9 bases matching TRBD1. The CDR3 contains 15 residues. The germline V gene has CDR1 SGHNT and CDR2 YYREEE (reference sequence). After removal of 0 bases from V and 5 bases from J, the junction contained 6 bases not matched to a gene. The CDR3 nucleotides are TGTGCCAGCAGCTTGGCCCCACAGGGGGCAAACGAGCAGTACTTC. This sequence encodes CASSLAPQGANEQYF.

This clonotype was recorded many times. The chain has TRBV7-8 and TRBJ1-2; possibly TRBD1 for D (5 bases). This CDR3 comprises 15 residues. CDR1 SGHVS and CDR2 FQNEAQ come from the germline V gene. V dropped 1 base and J dropped 6 bases, with 15 bases sitting between them. The CDR3 reads CASSLGTASGHGYTF. Written as DNA, the CDR3 is TGTGCCAGCAGCTTAGGAACAGCATCGGGGCATGGCTACACCTTC.

This chain links TRBV20-1 with TRBJ1-1; 7 positions match TRBD1. From germline, CDR1 is DFQATT and CDR2 SNEGSKA (reference sequence). The CDR3 loop spans 13 amino acids. With V trimmed by 6 bases and J by 3 bases, 7 bases remained unmatched. The CDR3 nucleotides are TGCAGTGCCAGGGGGGAACTTGACACTGAAGCTTTCTTT. Translated: CSARGELDTEAFF.

The chain has TRBV10-3 and TRBJ2-6; D remains ambiguous. CDR1 is ENHRY and CDR2 is SYGVKD in the germline V gene. V lost 2 bases, J lost 0 bases, and 8 bases lay in between. The CDR3 is 16 residues long. Written as DNA, the CDR3 is TGTGCCATCAGTGAGAAGGACCTCTCTGGGGCCAACGTCCTGACTTTC. Translating it yields CAISEKDLSGANVLTF.

The chain has TRBV4-1 and TRBJ2-2; tentatively, D is TRBD1 or TRBD2 (5 bases each). The germline gives CDR1 MGHRA, CDR2 YSYEKL. The CDR3 runs 18 residues. Trimming cost V 0 bases and J 0 bases, with 14 bases left between them. CDR3 bases: TGCGCCAGCAGCCAAGAATACTCCGGGGCAACGAACACCGGGGAGCTGTTTTTT. Amino acid sequence: CASSQEYSGATNTGELFF.

V is TRBV5-1 and J is TRBJ2-5; the D gene is possibly TRBD2 (5 bases). The CDR3 runs 15 residues. The germline V gene encodes CDR1 SGHRS and CDR2 YFSETQ. Trimming removed 3 bases from V and 2 bases from J, with 14 bases in between. DNA for the CDR3: TGCGCCAGCAGCTCTTGGACGGAGGCTCAAGAGACCCAGTACTTC. Protein sequence: CASSSWTEAQETQYF.

The chain is built from TRBV7-9 and TRBJ1-2; 9 positions agree with TRBD1. The CDR3 spans 15 residues. The germline V gene has CDR1 SEHNR and CDR2 FQNEAQ (reference sequence). V lost 4 bases and J lost 8; bases outside the gene matches: 11. CDR3 in amino acids: CASSSWTGEVGGYTF. CDR3 coding DNA: TGTGCCAGCAGCTCTTGGACAGGGGAAGTAGGGGGCTACACCTTC.

This clonotype showed up just a few times. The genes are TRBV6-5 and TRBJ1-1, with D possibly matching TRBD1 (5 bases). The length of the CDR3 is 13 residues. CDR1 MNHEY and CDR2 SVGAGI come from the germline V gene. Trimming stripped 7 bases from V and 9 bases from J, with 18 bases between. DNA for the CDR3: TGTGCCAGCACCCTGAACGGGGGGGATAAAGCTTTCTTT. Protein: CASTLNGGDKAFF.

The V and J genes are TRBV4-2 and TRBJ1-2; a weak D match, TRBD1 (5 bases). V was cut by 0 bases and J by 12 bases, with 14 bases left in between. CDR1 is LGHNA and CDR2 is YNFKEQ in the germline V gene. CDR3 length: 13 amino acids. In DNA form, the CDR3 reads TGTGCCAGCAGCCAAGATCTGGGCAGGGAAAACACCTTC. Its translation: CASSQDLGRENTF.

This clonotype was observed a handful of times. The chain couples TRBV5-1 to TRBJ2-2; TRBD1 agrees at 10 bases. The junction had 4 bases not matched to a gene; V was cut back by 4 bases and J by 4 bases. The germline CDR1 and CDR2 sequences are SGHRS and YFSETQ. There are 15 residues in the CDR3. In DNA, the CDR3 is TGCGCCAGCAGCCAGGACAGGGGGATCACCGGGGAGCTGTTTTTT. It translates to CASSQDRGITGELFF. The full variable domain, rest sourced from reference TRBV5-1 and TRBJ2-2, is KAGVTQTPRYLIKTRGQQVTLSCSPISGHRSVSWYQQTPGQGLQFLFEYFSETQRNKGNFPGRFSGRQFSNSRSEMNVSTLELGDSALYLCASSQDRGITGELFFGEGSRLTVL.

This chain uses TRBV19 with TRBJ2-2, with a possible D match to TRBD2 (5 bases). CDR1 is LNHDA and CDR2 is SQIVND in the germline V gene (reference sequence). The V end lost 6 bases, the J end lost 2 bases, and 13 bases lay between the germline ends. The CDR3 sequence is 15 residues long. The CDR3 DNA follows: TGTGCCAGTAGGGCCCGGCGGGCTAACACCGGGGAGCTGTTTTTT. It yields the protein CASRARRANTGELFF.

This clonotype was seen many times. CDR3: CASSLGQAAEAFF. The CDR3 nucleotides are TGTGCCAGCAGCTTAGGACAGGCGGCTGAAGCTTTCTTT. The chain joins TRBV7-9 to TRBJ1-1; weak D call: TRBD1 (6 bases). V was trimmed by 1 base and J by 6 bases, leaving 9 bases between them. The CDR3 runs 13 residues. Germline CDR1 SEHNR, CDR2 FQNEAQ (reference sequence).

This clonotype was recorded many times. This rearrangement joins TRBV28 to TRBJ1-2; D possibly corresponds to TRBD1 (5 bases). Per the germline V gene, CDR1 is MDHEN and CDR2 is SYDVKM. V lost 6 bases to trimming and J lost 5 bases, with 16 bases between them. CDR3 length equals 14 residues. CDR3 protein: CASRGGDGLYGYTF. The DNA of the CDR3 is TGTGCCAGCAGGGGAGGGGACGGCCTTTATGGCTACACCTTC.

V is TRBV20-1 and J is TRBJ2-1, with 9 bases matching TRBD2. Trimming took 0 bases from V and 1 from J; bases not matched to a gene: 4. This CDR3 contains 16 residues. Per germline, CDR1 DFQATT and CDR2 SNEGSKA (reference sequence). CDR3 bases: TGCAGTGCTAGAGATATCGCGGGGGGGTCCTACAATGAGCAGTTCTTC. Translating it yields CSARDIAGGSYNEQFF.

J is TRBJ2-7 and V is TRBV14, with unresolved D. V gave up 1 base and J gave up 0 bases, with 10 bases separating them. The CDR3 is 15 amino acids. The germline CDR1 and CDR2 sequences are SGHDN and FVKESK. Here the CDR3 reads CASSQVTYPSYEQYF. The CDR3 bases are TGTGCCAGCAGCCAAGTGACGTACCCCTCCTACGAGCAGTACTTC.

This clonotype was observed a few times. The gene calls are TRBV19 and TRBJ1-5, with 7 bases lining up with TRBD1. J lost 0 bases, V lost 7 bases, and 9 bases had no gene match. The germline gives CDR1 LNHDA, CDR2 SQIVND (reference sequence). CDR3 size: 16 residues. This chain's CDR3 is CASKDRVVGSNQPQHF. The CDR3 region has the DNA TGTGCCAGTAAAGACAGGGTTGTTGGTAGCAATCAGCCCCAGCATTTT.